Presented here are 18 T cell receptor beta chains from one specimen sequenced in a study of CD8 T cell repertoires and HIV-1 epitope variants. The antigens these receptors bind are not known. Clones were read by immunoSEQ multiplex PCR, and TCRdb kept only the in-frame ones, dropping some. The table records 4,500 to 6,500 clones, about three fifths of them present only once. The sample was cultured CD8+ T cells derived from PBMCs. The receptors here all came from a male donor with HIV.

This clone was counted once. V is TRBV15 and J is TRBJ1-1, with D unclear. Germline CDR1 LNHNV, CDR2 YYDKDF (reference sequence). This CDR3 has 13 amino acids. Between the trimmed V and J ends, which lost 5 bases and 4 bases, there was a span of 11 bases. CDR3 DNA: TGTGCCACCAGCTTCGCGCGTGGCACTGAAGCTTTCTTT. Translated: CATSFARGTEAFF.

This clone was seen a few times. The rearrangement joins TRBV4-2 to TRBJ2-1, with D unclear. CDR3 length: 15 amino acids. Trimming pared 0 bases from V and 3 bases from J, leaving 9 bases between. CDR1 is LGHNA, CDR2 YNFKEQ, per germline. The CDR3 sequence is CASSQDGYDYNEQFF. CDR3 bases: TGTGCCAGCAGCCAAGATGGGTATGACTACAATGAGCAGTTCTTC.

This sequence joins TRBV7-2 and TRBJ1-5; D not certain. The V and J ends lost 8 bases and 4 bases respectively, with 15 bases between them. Germline values: CDR1 SGHTA, CDR2 FQGNSA. This CDR3 comprises 14 residues. In nucleotides, the CDR3 is TGTGCCAGCTCCAGGTCCGGTGGGAATCAGCCCCAGCATTTT. Translation: CASSRSGGNQPQHF.

The V and J genes are TRBV25-1 and TRBJ1-1, with D perhaps matching TRBD1 (6 bases). There are 13 residues in the CDR3. CDR1 MGHDK and CDR2 SYGVNS come from the germline V gene. The germline V and J ends were trimmed by 2 bases and 6 bases, with 10 bases remaining between them. CDR3 in amino acids: CASSEVGQSEAFF. Here the CDR3 DNA reads TGTGCCAGCAGTGAAGTCGGACAGTCTGAAGCTTTCTTT.

The V gene is TRBV6-1, the J gene TRBJ2-1; 10 bases are a match to TRBD1. Germline V lookup: CDR1 MNHNS, CDR2 SASEGT. The CDR3 has 15 amino acids. The trim removed 7 bases at V and 8 bases at J, leaving 11 bases unmatched. CDR3 nucleotides: TGTGCCAGCACGCCATGGGACAGGGGTATCGATGAGCAGTTCTTC. Translating it yields CASTPWDRGIDEQFF.

The chain couples TRBV4-1 to TRBJ2-7; D tentatively fits TRBD1 or TRBD2 (6 bases each). Deletions cut 4 bases from V and 5 bases from J, with 15 bases between. CDR1 is MGHRA and CDR2 is YSYEKL in the germline V gene. The CDR3 has 14 residues. CDR3 sequence reads: CASSRGGLADEQYF. The CDR3 DNA sequence: TGCGCCAGCAGCCGAGGGGGGCTAGCTGACGAGCAGTACTTC.

The chain couples TRBV4-1 to TRBJ1-2; D gene uncertain. The CDR3 runs 16 residues. With 0 bases removed from V and 3 bases from J, the gap between germline ends came to 14 bases. Germline assignment: CDR1 MGHRA and CDR2 YSYEKL. For the CDR3, the DNA is TGCGCCAGCAGCCAAGATCCCGTCGAACTCGACTATGGCTACACCTTC. Amino acid sequence: CASSQDPVELDYGYTF.

The V gene is TRBV4-1, the J gene TRBJ2-5; 14 bases align to TRBD2. The CDR3 extends over 18 amino acids. Germline V CDR1 and CDR2: MGHRA, YSYEKL. Germline trimming cut 0 bases from V and 4 bases from J; bases unmatched to any gene: 7. Written as DNA, the CDR3 is TGCGCCAGCAGCCAAGATGGGACTAGCGGGGGCCCGGGAGAGACCCAGTACTTC. Protein sequence: CASSQDGTSGGPGETQYF.

The V call is TRBV5-1, the J call TRBJ1-1, with D possibly TRBD1 on 5 matching bases. The CDR3 extends over 13 amino acids. Trimming cost V 4 bases and J 8 bases, with 15 bases left between them. In germline, CDR1 is SGHRS, CDR2 YFSETQ. Written as DNA, the CDR3 is TGCGCCAGCAGCACGGCCGGGACTGGGGAAGCTTTCTTT. This encodes CASSTAGTGEAFF.

This clone was picked up a small number of times. Here the CDR3 DNA reads TGCGCCAGCAGCCGTCAGGGCGGGGTGAACACTGAAGCTTTCTTT. It is translated as CASSRQGGVNTEAFF. This rearrangement joins TRBV4-1 to TRBJ1-1, with a possible D match to TRBD1 (5 bases). V was cut by 4 bases and J by 0 bases, with 12 bases left in between. Germline V gives CDR1 MGHRA, CDR2 YSYEKL. The CDR3 totals 15 residues.

The genes are TRBV7-6 and TRBJ1-4, with TRBD1 matching 7 bases. V trimming: 4 bases; J trimming: 5 bases; junction bases outside the gene matches: 7. CDR3 length: 15 amino acids. The germline V gene encodes CDR1 SGHVS and CDR2 FNYEAQ. The CDR3 is CASSSDREMNEKLFF. The CDR3 nucleotides are TGTGCCAGCAGCTCCGACAGGGAGATGAATGAAAAACTGTTTTTT. The full variable domain, in which reference TRBV7-6 and TRBJ1-4 provide the parts outside the CDR3, is GAGVSQSPRYKVTKRGQDVALRCDPISGHVSLYWYRQALGQGPEFLTYFNYEAQQDKSGLPNDRFSAERPEGSISTLTIQRTEQRDSAMYRCASSSDREMNEKLFFGSGTQLSVL.

The chain couples TRBV5-1 to TRBJ2-3, with TRBD2 matching over 11 bases. Germline V gene data show CDR1 as SGHRS and CDR2 as YFSETQ. Trimming took 2 bases from V and 5 from J; bases not matched to a gene: 10. This CDR3 spans 17 amino acids. CDR3 in amino acids: CASSFISGGASGDTQYF. The CDR3 region has the DNA TGCGCCAGCAGCTTTATTAGCGGGGGGGCCTCCGGAGATACGCAGTATTTT.

This clone is classed as large. The rearrangement links TRBV7-8 to TRBJ2-1, with TRBD1 identical over 9 bases. Germline CDR1 SGHVS, CDR2 FQNEAQ. V was clipped by 0 bases and J by 0 bases; unmatched bases: 0. This CDR3 spans 16 amino acids. The DNA for the CDR3 is TGTGCCAGCAGCTTAGCGGGACAGGGCTCCTACAATGAGCAGTTCTTC. This gives the protein CASSLAGQGSYNEQFF.

The chain couples TRBV18 to TRBJ1-2; TRBD1 matches at 7 bases. After removal of 2 bases from V and 4 bases from J, the junction contained 4 bases not matched to a gene. The CDR3 extends over 14 amino acids. Germline values: CDR1 KGHSH, CDR2 LQKENI. CDR3 DNA: TGTGCCAGCTCACCAGAAGGGGGCCTCTATGGCTACACCTTC. Translating it yields CASSPEGGLYGYTF.

This chain uses TRBV9 with TRBJ2-2; a weak D match, TRBD2 (6 bases). V was pared by 0 bases and J by 4 bases, with 7 bases between. The V gene's germline CDR1 is SGDLS and CDR2 YYNGEE. The CDR3 consists of 14 residues. The DNA of the CDR3 is TGTGCCAGCAGCGTAGGGGGAGGCACCGGGGAGCTGTTTTTT. Its translation: CASSVGGGTGELFF.

J is TRBJ2-1 and V is TRBV28, with TRBD1 matching 7 bases. Germline loops: CDR1 MDHEN, CDR2 SYDVKM. The CDR3 is 15 amino acids. Germline trimming cut 4 bases from V and 4 bases from J; bases unmatched to any gene: 7. Written as DNA, the CDR3 is TGTGCCAGCAGTTCCGTCCAGGGGGATTACAATGAGCAGTTCTTC. As protein: CASSSVQGDYNEQFF.

The rearrangement links TRBV27 to TRBJ1-4; D possibly corresponds to TRBD1 (5 bases). This CDR3 has 15 amino acids. V lost 6 bases to trimming and J lost 4 bases, with 15 bases between them. The germline V gene encodes CDR1 MNHEY and CDR2 SMNVEV (reference sequence). CDR3 protein: CASSRTGTHNEKLFF. The CDR3 region has the DNA TGTGCCAGCAGCCGTACCGGGACCCATAATGAAAAACTGTTTTTT.

V is TRBV19 and J is TRBJ2-5; 9 bases are shared with TRBD1. Unmatched junction bases numbered 6, after V lost 2 bases and J lost 5 bases. The CDR3 is 15 amino acids. In germline, CDR1 is LNHDA, CDR2 SQIVND (reference sequence). The CDR3 reads CASSITGGAGETQYF. The DNA of the CDR3 is TGTGCCAGTAGTATAACAGGGGGCGCGGGGGAGACCCAGTACTTC.